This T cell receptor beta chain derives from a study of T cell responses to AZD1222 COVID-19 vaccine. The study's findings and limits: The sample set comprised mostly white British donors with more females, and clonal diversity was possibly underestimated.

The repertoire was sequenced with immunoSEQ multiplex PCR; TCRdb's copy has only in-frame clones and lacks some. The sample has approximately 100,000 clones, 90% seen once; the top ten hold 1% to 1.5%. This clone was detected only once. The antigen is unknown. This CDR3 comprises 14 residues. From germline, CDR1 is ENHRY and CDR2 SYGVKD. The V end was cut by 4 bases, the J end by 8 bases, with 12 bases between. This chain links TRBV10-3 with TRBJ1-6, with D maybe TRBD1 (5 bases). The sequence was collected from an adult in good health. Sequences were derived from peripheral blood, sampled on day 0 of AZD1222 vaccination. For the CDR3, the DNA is TGTGCCATCAGTGCGGGACGGAACGATTCACCCCTCCACTTT. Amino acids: CAISAGRNDSPLHF.